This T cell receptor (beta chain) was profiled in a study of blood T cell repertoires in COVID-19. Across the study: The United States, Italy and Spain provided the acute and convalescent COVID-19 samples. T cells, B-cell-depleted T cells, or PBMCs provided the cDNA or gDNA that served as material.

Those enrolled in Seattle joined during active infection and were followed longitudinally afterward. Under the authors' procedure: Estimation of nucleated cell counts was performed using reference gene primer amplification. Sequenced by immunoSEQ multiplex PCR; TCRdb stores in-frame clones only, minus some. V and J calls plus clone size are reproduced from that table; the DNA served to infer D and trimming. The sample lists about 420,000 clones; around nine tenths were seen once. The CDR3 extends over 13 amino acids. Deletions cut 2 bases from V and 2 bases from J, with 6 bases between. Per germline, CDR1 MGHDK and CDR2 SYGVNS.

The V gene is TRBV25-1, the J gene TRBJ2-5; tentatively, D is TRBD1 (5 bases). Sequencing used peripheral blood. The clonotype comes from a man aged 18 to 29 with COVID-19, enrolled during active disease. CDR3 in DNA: TGTGCCAGCAGTGAAGACAGTCAAGAGACCCAGTACTTC. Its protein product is CASSEDSQETQYF.